This T cell receptor (beta chain) was sequenced during a study of metastatic and nonmetastatic thyroid tumors. The overall study: Blood and tumor or nodule tissue repertoires from malignant and benign thyroid patients were compared. Study observations and caveats: In both blood and tumor samples, TCR beta diversity was reported significantly higher for malignant than benign nodules.

Thyroid surgery was preceded by no treatment in any patient. This clone was picked up many times. Its antigen remains unknown. The germline V gene has CDR1 MNHNS and CDR2 SASEGT. The V segment lost 7 bases and the J segment 4 bases; nucleotides outside the gene matches: 9. CDR3 length: 14 amino acids. Authors' analysis steps: In papillary thyroid cancer, a distant-metastasis classifier was built using CDR3 differences across clinicopathological groups. With MiXCR, TCRdb called clones anew from the PCR reads. TCRdb, not the authors, supplied the V and J calls. Of fewer than 40,000 clones listed, about a sixth are singletons.

The receptor was derived from a male donor with papillary thyroid cancer or a benign thyroid nodule (not recorded which). Some clones in this sample may be carry-over from other donors' samples. The chain has TRBV6-1 and TRBJ2-7, with 8 bases identical to TRBD1. Specimen: blood. The CDR3: CASNLTGDGYEQYF. The CDR3 DNA reads as TGTGCCAGCAATTTGACAGGGGATGGATACGAGCAGTACTTC.